The 10 T cell receptor beta chains listed next were all sequenced from one sample in a study of cytomegalovirus exposure and HLA in healthy donors. Both 60 Vbeta primers and 13 Jbeta primers went into the PCR. Only in-frame clones appear in the TCRdb table, and some are missing; sequencing was by immunoSEQ multiplex PCR. The table has over 150,000 clones, more than 80% seen once. The source material was PBMCs. The origin of the receptors is a woman aged 45-59 years in good health and CMV-seronegative.

The chain combines TRBV27 with TRBJ2-2, with 7 bases identical to TRBD1. Trimming took 5 bases from V and 4 from J; bases not matched to a gene: 7. CDR1 is MNHEY, CDR2 SMNVEV, per germline (reference sequence). The CDR3 has 15 amino acids. The CDR3 spells CASSRGGRGTGELFF. The DNA of the CDR3 is TGTGCCAGCAGTAGAGGGGGCCGGGGCACCGGGGAGCTGTTTTTT.

This chain joins TRBV6-1 and TRBJ2-7; 7 positions agree with TRBD1. The CDR3 runs 15 residues. Per germline, CDR1 MNHNS and CDR2 SASEGT. The junction had 10 bases not matched to a gene; V was cut back by 4 bases and J by 4 bases. CDR3 sequence reads: CASSGSVGTEYEQYF. In DNA, the CDR3 is TGTGCCAGCAGTGGTTCCGTGGGGACAGAGTACGAGCAGTACTTC.

The J gene is TRBJ2-2, the V gene TRBV9, with D perhaps matching TRBD1 (6 bases). The CDR3 length is 14 residues. Germline V CDR1 and CDR2: SGDLS, YYNGEE. Trimming pared 5 bases from V and 1 base from J, leaving 9 bases between. The DNA of the CDR3 is TGTGCCAGCAGACCGGGACAGAACACCGGGGAGCTGTTTTTT. Amino acids: CASRPGQNTGELFF.

CDR3 coding DNA: TGTGCCAGCCGGGACAGGGGGCCCGGGGAGCTGTTTTTT. It codes for CASRDRGPGELFF. The chain carries TRBV6-5 and TRBJ2-2, with 12 bases that match TRBD1. The CDR3 totals 13 residues. Per germline, CDR1 MNHEY and CDR2 SVGAGI. The V segment lost 8 bases and the J segment 6 bases; nucleotides outside the gene matches: 1.

To note about this clone: Other DNA sequences from this sample encode an identical CDR3 as well. This rearrangement joins TRBV30 to TRBJ2-7, with 8 positions matching TRBD1. CDR3 length equals 13 residues. V gave up 2 bases and J gave up 5 bases; unmatched junction bases: 5. Germline loops: CDR1 GTSNPN, CDR2 SVGIG (reference sequence). In DNA form, the CDR3 reads TGTGCCTGGAGTTACGGACAGGGAAACGAGCAGTACTTC. Its protein is CAWSYGQGNEQYF.

J is TRBJ2-3 and V is TRBV6-5; 7 positions match TRBD1. J gave up 5 bases and V 8 bases, and 13 bases lay outside the gene matches. CDR1 and CDR2 (germline): MNHEY, SVGAGI. The CDR3 contains 15 residues. Here the CDR3 reads CASSVVSGQRDTQYF. The CDR3 DNA reads as TGTGCCAGCTCGGTGGTCTCGGGACAGAGAGATACGCAGTATTTT.

This rearrangement joins TRBV15 to TRBJ1-5; D ambiguous. The CDR3 runs 14 residues. V was trimmed by 5 bases and J by 5 bases, leaving 13 bases between them. Per germline, CDR1 LNHNV and CDR2 YYDKDF (reference sequence). The CDR3 nucleotides are TGTGCCACCAGCCGCGGCGGTTGGTATCAGCCCCAGCATTTT. It is translated as CATSRGGWYQPQHF.

In this sample, this clone turned up once. The chain is built from TRBV2 and TRBJ1-6; possible D gene TRBD1, 5 bases. This CDR3 region has 17 residues. Looked up from germline, CDR1 is SNHLY and CDR2 is FYNNEI. V lost 4 bases and J lost 0, with 13 bases in between. CDR3 in DNA: TGTGCCAGCAGTGTTGACAGTAGAAGCTCCTATAATTCACCCCTCCACTTT. It encodes CASSVDSRSSYNSPLHF.

The V call is TRBV6-6, the J call TRBJ2-7, with TRBD1 identical over 7 bases. V shed 6 bases and J 2 bases; nucleotides not matched to a gene: 7. Germline values: CDR1 MNHNY, CDR2 SVGAGI (reference sequence). CDR3 length: 14 amino acids. The DNA of the CDR3 is TGTGCCAGCAGGGTGGTGCAGGGGGCCTACGAGCAGTACTTC. Its translation: CASRVVQGAYEQYF.

The chain carries TRBV6-1 and TRBJ2-4, with 9 positions matching TRBD1. The CDR3 length is 11 residues. Germline V lookup: CDR1 MNHNS, CDR2 SASEGT. Trimming took 3 bases from V and 15 from J; bases not matched to a gene: 3. CDR3 coding DNA: TGTGCCAGCAGTGAGGGGACAGGGAGGTACTTC. Translating it yields CASSEGTGRYF.